Listed below are T cell receptor beta chains from one sample, sequenced in a study of Graves' ophthalmopathy and Graves' hyperthyroidism. TCRdb re-analysed the multiplex PCR reads in MiXCR, keeping a single row per CDR3 protein. The sample carries under 350,000 distinct CDR3 sequences, roughly 15% recorded once. Input material: peripheral blood. The source is an adult man with Graves' ophthalmopathy. The CDR3 runs from the conserved cysteine through the conserved F or W. The D gene is left open where the match is weak. Clone size is given for some rows only: seen once, a few or many times, or a class if the clone is expanded.

cdr3_length: 15; d_call: TRBD1; v_call: TRBV7-2; j_call: TRBJ1-5; clone_size: many; cdr3_aa: CASSSPGGEGQPQHF; cdr3_nt: TGTGCCAGCAGCTCCCCAGGGGGTGAGGGTCAGCCCCAGCATTTT
cdr3_length: 14; d_call: TRBD1; v_call: TRBV5-1; j_call: TRBJ2-5; clone_size: many; cdr3_aa: CASSPGQGLETQYF; cdr3_nt: TGCGCCAGCAGCCCTGGACAGGGTTTGGAGACCCAGTACTTC
cdr3_length: 18; d_call: TRBD2; v_call: TRBV24-1; j_call: TRBJ2-7; clone_size: many; cdr3_aa: CATSDRTSGSGQTYEQYF; cdr3_nt: TGTGCCACCAGTGACCGGACTAGCGGGAGCGGGCAAACCTACGAGCAGTACTTC
cdr3_length: 17; d_call: TRBD2; v_call: TRBV7-8; j_call: TRBJ2-7; clone_size: many; cdr3_aa: CASSLGGLAGARYEQYF; cdr3_nt: TGTGCCAGCAGCTTAGGAGGTCTGGCGGGAGCGCGCTACGAGCAGTACTTC
cdr3_length: 15; d_call: -; v_call: TRBV7-8; j_call: TRBJ1-1; clone_size: many; cdr3_aa: CASSLTLAGDTEAFF; cdr3_nt: TGTGCCAGCAGCTTAACCCTTGCGGGCGACACTGAAGCTTTCTTT
cdr3_length: 13; d_call: TRBD2; v_call: TRBV20-1; j_call: TRBJ2-7; clone_size: many; cdr3_aa: CSASSLAAYEQYF; cdr3_nt: TGCAGTGCTAGTTCGCTAGCGGCCTACGAGCAGTACTTC
cdr3_length: 16; d_call: -; v_call: TRBV15; j_call: TRBJ1-2; clone_size: many; cdr3_aa: CATSRDPGQTIYGYTF; cdr3_nt: TGTGCCACCAGCAGAGATCCGGGACAAACTATATATGGCTACACCTTC
cdr3_length: 16; d_call: TRBD2; v_call: TRBV7-2; j_call: TRBJ2-4; clone_size: many; cdr3_aa: CASSTWTRLAKNIQYF; cdr3_nt: TGTGCCAGCAGCACTTGGACTAGGCTAGCCAAAAACATTCAGTACTTC
cdr3_length: 13; d_call: -; v_call: TRBV19; j_call: TRBJ1-1; clone_size: many; cdr3_aa: CASSMQLGTEAFF; cdr3_nt: TGTGCCAGTAGTATGCAATTGGGCACTGAAGCTTTCTTT
cdr3_length: 14; d_call: -; v_call: TRBV6-2/TRBV6-3; j_call: TRBJ2-2; clone_size: -; cdr3_aa: CASSYSRMAGELFF; cdr3_nt: TGTGCCAGCAGTTACTCGAGAATGGCCGGGGAGCTGTTTTTT
cdr3_length: 12; d_call: TRBD1; v_call: TRBV7-2; j_call: TRBJ1-1; clone_size: -; cdr3_aa: CASSLDDRVGFF; cdr3_nt: TGTGCCAGCAGCTTAGATGACAGGGTTGGTTTCTTT
cdr3_length: 14; d_call: -; v_call: TRBV11-2; j_call: TRBJ1-3; clone_size: many; cdr3_aa: CASSLGLGGNTIYF; cdr3_nt: TGTGCCAGCAGCTTAGGACTAGGAGGAAACACCATATATTTT
cdr3_length: 16; d_call: -; v_call: TRBV18; j_call: TRBJ2-5; clone_size: few; cdr3_aa: CASSPTSRKSQETQYF; cdr3_nt: TGTGCCAGCTCACCCACGAGCCGGAAATCACAAGAGACCCAGTACTTC
cdr3_length: 16; d_call: -; v_call: TRBV11-3; j_call: TRBJ2-5; clone_size: -; cdr3_aa: CASSFKRGLTRETQYF; cdr3_nt: TGTGCCAGCAGCTTCAAACGAGGGCTAACCCGTGAGACCCAGTACTTC
cdr3_length: 15; d_call: TRBD2; v_call: TRBV28; j_call: TRBJ2-5; clone_size: many; cdr3_aa: CASSIGLAARETQYF; cdr3_nt: TGTGCCAGCAGTATCGGACTAGCCGCGCGAGAGACCCAGTACTTC
cdr3_length: 14; d_call: -; v_call: TRBV4-1; j_call: TRBJ1-1; clone_size: many; cdr3_aa: CASSQFAGPTEAFF; cdr3_nt: TGCGCCAGCAGCCAATTTGCAGGGCCCACTGAAGCTTTCTTT
cdr3_length: 15; d_call: TRBD1; v_call: TRBV6-1; j_call: TRBJ2-3; clone_size: many; cdr3_aa: CASSRNRGLTDTQYF; cdr3_nt: TGTGCCAGCAGTCGAAACAGGGGGCTTACAGATACGCAGTATTTT
cdr3_length: 15; d_call: TRBD1; v_call: TRBV7-2; j_call: TRBJ2-5; clone_size: many; cdr3_aa: CASSPTGQGRETQYF; cdr3_nt: TGTGCCAGCAGCCCCACGGGACAGGGAAGAGAGACCCAGTACTTC
cdr3_length: 14; d_call: -; v_call: TRBV6-5; j_call: TRBJ2-7; clone_size: many; cdr3_aa: CASSSNRVSYEQYF; cdr3_nt: TGTGCCAGCAGTTCTAACAGGGTTTCGTACGAGCAGTACTTC
cdr3_length: 15; d_call: TRBD1; v_call: TRBV5-5; j_call: TRBJ2-5; clone_size: many; cdr3_aa: CASSFRTGEIETQYF; cdr3_nt: TGTGCCAGCAGCTTCCGGACAGGGGAGATTGAGACCCAGTACTTC
cdr3_length: 14; d_call: -; v_call: TRBV5-8; j_call: TRBJ2-7; clone_size: -; cdr3_aa: CATAVKGQTYEQYF; cdr3_nt: TGTGCCACCGCCGTAAAAGGGCAGACCTACGAGCAGTACTTC
cdr3_length: 15; d_call: -; v_call: TRBV7-2; j_call: TRBJ2-5; clone_size: many; cdr3_aa: CASSLGGGWGETQYF; cdr3_nt: TGTGCCAGCAGCTTAGGCGGAGGGTGGGGAGAGACCCAGTACTTC
cdr3_length: 14; d_call: -; v_call: TRBV7-9; j_call: TRBJ2-5; clone_size: many; cdr3_aa: CASSYLPGQETQYF; cdr3_nt: TGTGCCAGCAGCTACCTTCCGGGACAAGAGACCCAGTACTTC
cdr3_length: 15; d_call: TRBD1; v_call: TRBV5-1; j_call: TRBJ1-2; clone_size: -; cdr3_aa: CASRTGQGSGPGYTF; cdr3_nt: TGCGCCAGCAGAACGGGACAGGGAAGTGGTCCTGGCTACACCTTC
cdr3_length: 12; d_call: -; v_call: TRBV11-2; j_call: TRBJ1-2; clone_size: many; cdr3_aa: CASSLEAYGYTF; cdr3_nt: TGTGCCAGCAGCTTGGAGGCCTATGGCTACACCTTC
cdr3_length: 13; d_call: TRBD1; v_call: TRBV10-3; j_call: TRBJ2-5; clone_size: many; cdr3_aa: CAISGQGAETQYF; cdr3_nt: TGTGCCATCAGTGGACAGGGGGCCGAGACCCAGTACTTC
cdr3_length: 16; d_call: TRBD1; v_call: TRBV29-1; j_call: TRBJ2-6; clone_size: many; cdr3_aa: CSVVGTGPSGANVLTF; cdr3_nt: TGCAGCGTTGTAGGGACAGGCCCCTCTGGGGCCAACGTCCTGACTTTC
cdr3_length: 16; d_call: -; v_call: TRBV15; j_call: TRBJ2-2; clone_size: many; cdr3_aa: CATSRDWAANTGELFF; cdr3_nt: TGTGCCACCAGCAGAGATTGGGCAGCTAACACCGGGGAGCTGTTTTTT
cdr3_length: 11; d_call: -; v_call: TRBV30; j_call: TRBJ1-3; clone_size: many; cdr3_aa: CAWSVPNTIYF; cdr3_nt: TGTGCCTGGAGTGTACCCAACACCATATATTTT
cdr3_length: 13; d_call: -; v_call: TRBV2; j_call: TRBJ1-6; clone_size: many; cdr3_aa: CASSVQLNSPLHF; cdr3_nt: TGTGCCAGCAGTGTACAGCTAAATTCACCCCTCCACTTT
cdr3_length: 15; d_call: -; v_call: TRBV28; j_call: TRBJ2-5; clone_size: few; cdr3_aa: CASSPGLRGPAAQYF; cdr3_nt: TGTGCCAGCAGTCCCGGACTAAGGGGGCCTGCGGCCCAGTACTTC
cdr3_length: 15; d_call: -; v_call: TRBV7-2; j_call: TRBJ2-3; clone_size: many; cdr3_aa: CASSLSIAGTDTQYF; cdr3_nt: TGTGCCAGCAGCTTATCTATAGCAGGCACAGATACGCAGTATTTT